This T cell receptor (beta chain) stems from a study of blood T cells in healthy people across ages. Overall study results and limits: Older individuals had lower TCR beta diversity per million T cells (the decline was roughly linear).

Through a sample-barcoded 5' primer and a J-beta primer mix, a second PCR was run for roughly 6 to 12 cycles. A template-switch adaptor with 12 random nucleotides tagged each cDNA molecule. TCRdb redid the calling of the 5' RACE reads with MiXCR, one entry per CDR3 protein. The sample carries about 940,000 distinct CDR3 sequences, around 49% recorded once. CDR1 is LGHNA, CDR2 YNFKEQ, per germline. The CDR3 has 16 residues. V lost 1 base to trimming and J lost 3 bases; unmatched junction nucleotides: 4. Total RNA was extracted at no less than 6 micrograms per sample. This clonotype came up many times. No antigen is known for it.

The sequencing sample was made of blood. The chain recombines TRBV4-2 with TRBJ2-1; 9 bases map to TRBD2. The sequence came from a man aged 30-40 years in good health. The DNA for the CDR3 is TGTGCCAGCAGCCAAGGACTAGCGGCTATCTACAATGAGCAGTTCTTC. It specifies CASSQGLAAIYNEQFF.